Below, 16 T cell receptor beta chains from the same sample are listed, as sequenced in a study of T cells in localized non-small cell lung cancer (TCRdb year 2020). Libraries were constructed by the immunoSEQ multiplex PCR assay. TCRdb re-hosts the immuneACCESS table, in-frame sequences only. Its copies lack some clones; in the studies checked, an unresolved V gene accounts for under half of them, and the cause for the rest is not known. In all, the sample holds 43,000 or so clones, and 91% of those were seen once. The ten biggest clones cover over 9.5% of the sample. This specimen consisted of PBMCs, obtained before any cancer treatment. Receptors originate from a woman between 35 and 75 years old with stage II lung adenocarcinoma.

The chain recombines TRBV28 with TRBJ1-4; D ambiguous. This CDR3 region has 14 residues. The V end was cut by 7 bases, the J end by 3 bases, with 12 bases between. From germline, CDR1 is MDHEN and CDR2 SYDVKM. CDR3 DNA: TGTGCCAGCACTTCATGGGGTTCTAATGAAAAACTGTTTTTT. The encoded protein is CASTSWGSNEKLFF.

V and J are TRBV11-2 and TRBJ2-1, with 11 bases aligning to TRBD2. CDR1 and CDR2 (germline): SGHAT, FQNNGV. V shed 3 bases, J shed 6 bases, and the junction held 4 bases outside the gene matches. The CDR3 spans 15 residues. The CDR3 sequence is CASSFVLAGANEQFF. CDR3 bases: TGTGCCAGCAGCTTTGTACTAGCGGGGGCCAATGAGCAGTTCTTC.

The rearrangement uses TRBV28 and TRBJ2-5; D unclear. The CDR3 spans 14 residues. The V gene's germline CDR1 is MDHEN and CDR2 SYDVKM. The V and J ends lost 3 bases and 3 bases respectively, with 11 bases between them. As DNA, the CDR3 is TGTGCCAGCAGTTTCGGATTTTGGGAAGAGACCCAGTACTTC. This encodes CASSFGFWEETQYF.

The genes are TRBV6-1 and TRBJ2-7; TRBD1 might be the D (6 bases). V was trimmed by 10 bases and J by 0 bases, leaving 13 bases between them. This CDR3 comprises 13 residues. Germline CDR1 reads MNHNS; CDR2 reads SASEGT. The CDR3 sequence: CAIRTDTSYEQYF. CDR3 bases: TGTGCCATCCGGACAGACACCTCCTACGAGCAGTACTTC.

V usage is TRBV7-6 and J usage is TRBJ2-7; unclear D gene. The germline V gene has CDR1 SGHVS and CDR2 FNYEAQ. Trimming stripped 4 bases from V and 7 bases from J, with 17 bases between. The length of the CDR3 is 14 residues. CDR3 region: CASSSPGAPREQYF. In nucleotides, the CDR3 is TGTGCCAGCAGCTCGCCGGGCGCTCCGAGAGAGCAGTACTTC.

The chain carries TRBV7-2 and TRBJ1-1; 7 nucleotides align to TRBD1. CDR1 SGHTA and CDR2 FQGNSA come from the germline V gene. The CDR3 contains 17 residues. V shed 2 bases and J 2 bases; nucleotides not matched to a gene: 11. CDR3 nucleotide sequence: TGTGCCAGCAGCTTACTATTCACCGGGACAGTAAACACTGAAGCTTTCTTT. Amino acid sequence: CASSLLFTGTVNTEAFF.

Remarks on this clone: Other DNA sequences in this sample translate to the same CDR3. V is TRBV5-1 and J is TRBJ2-2; a possible D gene is TRBD1 (6 bases). Germline lookup yields CDR1 SGHRS and CDR2 YFSETQ. The CDR3 has 14 amino acids. Trimming took off 4 bases at V and 6 bases at J, with 13 bases between the two ends. Written as DNA, the CDR3 is TGCGCCAGCAGCCTGGTAGCAGGGGCCGGGGAGCTGTTTTTT. It is translated as CASSLVAGAGELFF.

This clone showed up just once. The chain joins TRBV19 to TRBJ1-1, with 10 bases matching TRBD1. This CDR3 has 13 residues. V lost 7 bases to trimming and J lost 5 bases; unmatched junction nucleotides: 4. Germline V lookup: CDR1 LNHDA, CDR2 SQIVND (reference sequence). This chain's CDR3 is CASTADRGTEAFF. For the CDR3, the DNA is TGTGCCAGTACCGCGGACAGGGGGACTGAAGCTTTCTTT.

For the CDR3, the DNA is TGTGCCAGCAGCTCACGTGGGGGACAGGCACTCTATGGCTACACCTTC. Translation gives CASSSRGGQALYGYTF. The chain recombines TRBV5-8 with TRBJ1-2, with TRBD1 matching 8 bases. Unmatched junction bases numbered 11, after V lost 3 bases and J lost 4 bases. CDR3 length: 16 residues. Germline-derived CDR1 and CDR2 are SGHTS and YDEGEE.

This chain uses TRBV19 with TRBJ2-2; D is uncertain. Germline values: CDR1 LNHDA, CDR2 SQIVND (reference sequence). The CDR3 length is 13 residues. V shed 5 bases and J shed 4 bases, with 8 bases lying between them. CDR3 coding DNA: TGTGCCAGTAGTGAGATAAGCACCGGGGAGCTGTTTTTT. Its protein is CASSEISTGELFF.

This sequence joins TRBV28 and TRBJ2-1, with a tentative D call TRBD2 (6 bases). The germline V and J ends were trimmed by 6 bases and 3 bases, with 12 bases remaining between them. Germline V gives CDR1 MDHEN, CDR2 SYDVKM. The CDR3 is made up of 14 amino acids. CDR3 in amino acids: CASSWLGGYNEQFF. CDR3 in DNA: TGTGCCAGCAGCTGGCTGGGGGGCTACAATGAGCAGTTCTTC.

The chain is built from TRBV19 and TRBJ1-5, with 10 bases identical to TRBD1. The CDR3 sequence is 15 residues long. Germline CDR1 is LNHDA and CDR2 is SQIVND (reference sequence). V gave up 2 bases and J gave up 7 bases; unmatched junction bases: 5. In nucleotides, the CDR3 is TGTGCCAGTAGTATACAGACAGGGGGCGGACAGCCCCAGCATTTT. Amino acids: CASSIQTGGGQPQHF.

This rearrangement joins TRBV28 to TRBJ2-2; D remains unclear. Between the trimmed V and J ends, which lost 2 bases and 7 bases, there was a span of 11 bases. This CDR3 region has 14 residues. CDR1 is MDHEN and CDR2 is SYDVKM in the germline V gene. The chain's CDR3 is CASSLRLSYGELFF. The CDR3 bases are TGTGCCAGCAGTTTACGGCTGTCCTACGGGGAGCTGTTTTTT.

The chain recombines TRBV19 with TRBJ1-5; 7 nucleotides agree with TRBD1. Trimming cost V 7 bases and J 0 bases; bases outside gene matches: 12. Germline loops: CDR1 LNHDA, CDR2 SQIVND (reference sequence). The CDR3 is made up of 17 amino acids. CDR3 region: CASKVGTELYSNQPQHF. CDR3 bases: TGTGCCAGTAAGGTGGGGACAGAGCTTTATAGCAATCAGCCCCAGCATTTT.

The chain joins TRBV29-1 to TRBJ1-1; D not resolved. V was pared by 7 bases and J by 0 bases, with 6 bases between. The CDR3 is 11 residues long. Per the germline V gene, CDR1 is SQVTM and CDR2 is ANQGSEA. The CDR3 DNA reads TGCAGCGGTCAGGTGAACACTGAAGCTTTCTTT. Translation gives CSGQVNTEAFF. The full variable domain, rest sourced from reference TRBV29-1 and TRBJ1-1, is SAVISQKPSRDICQRGTSLTIQCQVDSQVTMMFWYRQQPGQSLTLIATANQGSEATYESGFVIDKFPISRPNLTFSTLTVSNMSPEDSSIYLCSGQVNTEAFFGQGTRLTVV.

A single count supports this clone. V is TRBV19 and J is TRBJ1-2; the match to TRBD1 covers 7 bases. Per germline, CDR1 LNHDA and CDR2 SQIVND (reference sequence). J was trimmed by 8 bases and V by 6 bases; bases with no gene match: 12. This CDR3 region has 14 residues. CDR3 nucleotide sequence: TGTGCCAGTAGAGAAACAGGGGCCGATGGGGGCTACACCTTC. As protein: CASRETGADGGYTF.